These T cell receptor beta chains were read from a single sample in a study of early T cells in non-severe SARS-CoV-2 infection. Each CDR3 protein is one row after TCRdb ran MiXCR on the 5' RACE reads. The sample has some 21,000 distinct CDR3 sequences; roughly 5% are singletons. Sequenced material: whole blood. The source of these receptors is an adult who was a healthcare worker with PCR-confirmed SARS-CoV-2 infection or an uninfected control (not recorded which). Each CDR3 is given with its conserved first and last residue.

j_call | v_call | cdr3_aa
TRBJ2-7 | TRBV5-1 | CASSLGRAGNIGYF
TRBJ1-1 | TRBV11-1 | CASAGQRTEAFF
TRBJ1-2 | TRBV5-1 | CASSRNPGADSDGYTF
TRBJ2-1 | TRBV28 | CASSFSRWDYQYNEQFF
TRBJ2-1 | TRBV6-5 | CASGTSGGAFEQFF
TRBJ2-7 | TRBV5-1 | CASSFRGYEQYF
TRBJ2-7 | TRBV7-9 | CASSLEARPTGPYEQYF
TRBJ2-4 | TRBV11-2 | CASLAGEGNIQYF
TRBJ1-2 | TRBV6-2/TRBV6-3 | CASRPGGQRQEGYTF
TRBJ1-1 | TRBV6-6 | CASSSGIRPLAFF
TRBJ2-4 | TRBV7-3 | CASSREGGDIQYF
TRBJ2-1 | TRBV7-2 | CASSLGGSVNNEQFF
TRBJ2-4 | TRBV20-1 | CSARPYRDPTKNIQYF